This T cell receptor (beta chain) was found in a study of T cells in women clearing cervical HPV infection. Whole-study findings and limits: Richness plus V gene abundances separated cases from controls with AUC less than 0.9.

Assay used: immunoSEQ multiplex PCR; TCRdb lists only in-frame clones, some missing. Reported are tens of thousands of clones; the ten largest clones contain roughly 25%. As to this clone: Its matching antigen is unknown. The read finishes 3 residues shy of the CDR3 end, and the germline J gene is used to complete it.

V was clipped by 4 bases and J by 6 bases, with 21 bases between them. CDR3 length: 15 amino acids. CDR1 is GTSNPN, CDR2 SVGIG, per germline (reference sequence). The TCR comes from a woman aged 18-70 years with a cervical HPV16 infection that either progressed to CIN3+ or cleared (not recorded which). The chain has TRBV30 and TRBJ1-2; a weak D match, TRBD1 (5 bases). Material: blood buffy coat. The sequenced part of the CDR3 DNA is TGTGCCTGGACACGGGTTGGGGCAGCTGTGAATGGC. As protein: CAWTRVGAAVNG. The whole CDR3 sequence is CAWTRVGAAVNGYTF. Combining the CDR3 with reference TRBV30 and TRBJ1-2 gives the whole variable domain SQTIHQWPATLVQPVGSPLSLECTVEGTSNPNLYWYRQAAGRGLQLLFYSVGIGQISSEVPQNLSASRPQDRQFILSSKKLLLSDSGFYLCAWTRVGAAVNGYTFGSGTRLTVV.